The sequence of this T cell receptor beta chain was determined in a study of beta chain features in type 1 diabetes. Study-level points and caveats: A moderate, significant TCRB CDR3 shortening appeared in type 1 diabetes across four CD4+ subsets.

The study reverse transcribed the entire isolated RNA, so it sequenced expressed TCRB transcripts. The method was immunoSEQ multiplex PCR; TCRdb's version includes in-frame clones alone and lacks a portion of them. The sample lists almost 350,000 clones; around 8.5% were seen once. Turning to this clone: Its antigen is still unknown.

Sorted populations all exceeded 95% purity. Per the germline V gene, CDR1 is MGHRA and CDR2 is YSYEKL. Trimming took 2 bases from V and 0 from J; bases not matched to a gene: 3. The CDR3 is made up of 17 amino acids. The V gene is TRBV4-1, the J gene TRBJ2-1, with TRBD1 matching over 11 bases. The TCR originated in a man aged 25-40 years with type 1 diabetes. Input material: central memory CD4+ T cells from blood. The CDR3 loop reads CASSQHGTGGSYNEQFF. CDR3 DNA sequence: TGCGCCAGCAGCCAACACGGGACAGGGGGCTCCTACAATGAGCAGTTCTTC.